The T cell receptor (beta chain) described here comes from a study of OX40 agonist ivuxolimab in advanced cancers. Study-level background: Ivuxolimab, which targeted the costimulatory receptor OX40 (CD134), was an agonistic, fully human IgG2 monoclonal antibody. Intravenous ivuxolimab was administered to patients every 2 weeks at six dose levels: 0.01, 0.1, 0.3, 1.5, 3 and 10 mg/kg. Of the 50 or so patients in dose escalation, about 20 had hepatocellular carcinoma, about 15 had melanoma, 9 had renal cell carcinoma and 9 had head and neck cancer. In the dose-escalation cohort, 75% to 85% of patients were male, and the mean age was roughly 56 years with a range of about 20 to 90. Prior anti-PD-1, anti-PD-L1 or anti-CTLA-4 therapy was permitted, and checkpoint inhibitors had been received by less than 45% of dose-escalation patients. Partial responses were achieved by three dose-escalation patients, of whom one had hepatocellular carcinoma and two had cutaneous melanoma. Peripheral TCRbeta sequencing aimed to test whether ivuxolimab altered TCR sequence diversity and caused clonal T-cell expansion. The monotherapy dose-escalation portion (N ≈ 52 patients) of the phase I ivuxolimab trial is reported in the paper.

Patients with a history of autoimmune disease or receiving systemic immunosuppression were excluded from the trial. In every dose cohort, peripheral blood was drawn for TCR sequencing at baseline, cycle 4 day 1, and cycle 7 day 1. The samples were drawn from a first-in-human, open-label, multicenter phase I dose-escalation trial of ivuxolimab. Adults with locally advanced or metastatic melanoma, renal cell carcinoma, hepatocellular carcinoma or head and neck squamous cell carcinoma were enrolled in the trial. Before TCR sequencing, CD4+ T cells and CD8+ T cells from peripheral blood were sorted into separate populations. Overall study results and their limits: At doses of 0.1 to 3.0 mg/kg, clonal expansion of both CD4+ and CD8+ T cells in blood was seen between baseline and week 6. The antigen specificity of the peripheral T cells that underwent clonal expansion was not determined. Low levels of normalized T-cell clonal expansion were also shown by some nonresponding patients. After ivuxolimab, expanded clones were on average more numerous among CD8+ T cells than among CD4+ T cells. In partial responders in the 0.1-3.0 mg/kg groups, normalized peripheral clonal expansion was found to be among the lowest, especially among CD8+ T cells.

For sequencing of the TCRbeta CDR3 region, genomic DNA was extracted from the sorted cells. The immunoSEQ Assay was used to sequence the TCRbeta CDR3 regions. Sourced from immuneACCESS, this table was stored by TCRdb with only in-frame sequences that have V and J called. A share of the clones is absent; for the studies checked, an unresolved V gene accounts for under half, and the remainder has no known explanation. The sample table contains around 40,000 clones; only one count was recorded for about four fifths of them. Approximately 18% of the sample rests with the top ten. This clone was recorded once. The antigen it binds to is not known. Base-call qualities are not available, and no considerably larger clone is one nucleotide away. The CDR3 contains 17 residues, cysteine and phenylalanine counted. Only the CDR3 portion is preserved as DNA: 51 bases, with reading frame beginning at the first base. After removal of 0 bases from V and 2 bases from J, the junction retains 7 bases not matched to a gene. Reading the germline V gene (reference sequence) gives CDR1 WNHNN and CDR2 SYGVQD.

Sequencing was performed on CD4+ or CD8+ T cells sorted from blood, taken in a trial of the OX40 agonist ivuxolimab. This sequence originates from an adult with an advanced solid tumor such as melanoma, head and neck, liver or kidney cancer. The chain is made from TRBV10-1 and TRBJ2-1; TRBD2 agrees with 7 junctional bases. The CDR3 protein is CASSESSLADTYNEQFF. The DNA sequence is given as TGCGCCAGCAGTGAGTCGTCTCTAGCGGACACCTACAATGAGCAGTTCTTC.